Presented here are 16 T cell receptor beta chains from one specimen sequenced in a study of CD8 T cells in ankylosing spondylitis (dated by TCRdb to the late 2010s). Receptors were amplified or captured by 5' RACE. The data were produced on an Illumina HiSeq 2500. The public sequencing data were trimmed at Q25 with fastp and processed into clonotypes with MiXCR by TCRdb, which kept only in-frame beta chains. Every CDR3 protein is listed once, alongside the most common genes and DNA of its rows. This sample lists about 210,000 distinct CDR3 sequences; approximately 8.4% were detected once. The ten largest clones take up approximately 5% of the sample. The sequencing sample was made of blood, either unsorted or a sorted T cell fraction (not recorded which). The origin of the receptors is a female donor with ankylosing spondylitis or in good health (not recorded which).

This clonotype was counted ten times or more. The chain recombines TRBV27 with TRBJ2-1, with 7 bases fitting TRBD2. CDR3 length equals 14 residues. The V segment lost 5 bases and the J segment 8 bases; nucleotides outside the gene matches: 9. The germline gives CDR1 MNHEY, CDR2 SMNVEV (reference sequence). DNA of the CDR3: TGTGCCAGCAGTCCTCTCACTACTAGCGATGAGCAGTTCTTC. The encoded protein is CASSPLTTSDEQFF.

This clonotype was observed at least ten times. CDR3: CASSYRDTTDTQYF. As DNA, the CDR3 is TGTGCCAGCAGTTACCGGGACACAACAGATACGCAGTATTTT. The gene calls are TRBV7-8 and TRBJ2-3, with TRBD1 as a possible D gene (6 bases). In germline, CDR1 is SGHVS, CDR2 FQNEAQ. The germline V and J ends were trimmed by 6 bases and 3 bases, with 13 bases remaining between them. This CDR3 has 14 amino acids.

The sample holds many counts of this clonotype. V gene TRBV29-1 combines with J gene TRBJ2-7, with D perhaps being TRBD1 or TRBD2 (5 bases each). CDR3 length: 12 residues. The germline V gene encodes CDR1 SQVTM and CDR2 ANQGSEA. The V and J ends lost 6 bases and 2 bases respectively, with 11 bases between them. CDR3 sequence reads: CSVRDPAYEQYF. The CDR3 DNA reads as TGCAGCGTCCGGGACCCAGCCTACGAGCAGTACTTC.

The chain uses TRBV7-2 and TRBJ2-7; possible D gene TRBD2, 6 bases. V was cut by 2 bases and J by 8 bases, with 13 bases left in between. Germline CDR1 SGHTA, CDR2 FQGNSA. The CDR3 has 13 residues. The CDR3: CASSLPGSGQQYF. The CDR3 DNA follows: TGTGCCAGCAGCTTACCAGGTAGCGGCCAGCAGTACTTC.

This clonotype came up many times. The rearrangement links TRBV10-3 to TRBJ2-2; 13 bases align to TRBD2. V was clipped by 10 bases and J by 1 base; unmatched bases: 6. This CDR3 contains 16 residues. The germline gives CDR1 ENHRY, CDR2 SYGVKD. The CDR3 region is CATTGTSGENTGELFF. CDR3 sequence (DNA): TGTGCCACAACCGGGACTAGCGGGGAGAACACCGGGGAGCTGTTTTTT.

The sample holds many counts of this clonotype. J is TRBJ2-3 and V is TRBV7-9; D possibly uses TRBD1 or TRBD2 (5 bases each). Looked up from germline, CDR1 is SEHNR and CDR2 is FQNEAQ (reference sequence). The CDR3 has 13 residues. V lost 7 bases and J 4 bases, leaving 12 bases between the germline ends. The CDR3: CASTPGAADTQYF. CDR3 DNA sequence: TGTGCCAGCACCCCCGGGGCGGCAGATACGCAGTATTTT.

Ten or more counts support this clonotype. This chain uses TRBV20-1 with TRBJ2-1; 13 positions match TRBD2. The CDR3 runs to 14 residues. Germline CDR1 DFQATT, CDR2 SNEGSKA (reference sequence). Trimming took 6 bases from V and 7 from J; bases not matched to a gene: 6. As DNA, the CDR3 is TGCAGTGCGAGACTAGCGGGAGGAAGGAATGAGCAGTTCTTC. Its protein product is CSARLAGGRNEQFF.

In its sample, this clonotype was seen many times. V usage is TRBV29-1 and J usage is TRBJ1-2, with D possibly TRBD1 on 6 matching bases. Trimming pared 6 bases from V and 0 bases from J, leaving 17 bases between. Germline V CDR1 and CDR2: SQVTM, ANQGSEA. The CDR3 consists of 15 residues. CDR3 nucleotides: TGCAGCGTAGCTATCCGGGACACCTCTAACTATGGCTACACCTTC. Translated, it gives CSVAIRDTSNYGYTF.

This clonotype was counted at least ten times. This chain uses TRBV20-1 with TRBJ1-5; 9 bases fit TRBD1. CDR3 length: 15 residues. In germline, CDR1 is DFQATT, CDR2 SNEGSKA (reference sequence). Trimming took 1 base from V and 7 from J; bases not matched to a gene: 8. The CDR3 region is CSARGTGTGLQPQHF. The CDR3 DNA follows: TGCAGTGCTAGAGGAACCGGGACAGGGTTGCAGCCCCAGCATTTT.

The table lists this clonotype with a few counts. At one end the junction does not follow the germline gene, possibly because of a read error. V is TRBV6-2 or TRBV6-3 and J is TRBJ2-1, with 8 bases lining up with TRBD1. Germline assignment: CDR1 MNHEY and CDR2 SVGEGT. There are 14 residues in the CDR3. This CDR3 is CVSRATGAYNEQFF. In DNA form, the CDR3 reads TGTGTCAGCAGGGCGACAGGGGCCTACAATGAGCAGTTCTTC.

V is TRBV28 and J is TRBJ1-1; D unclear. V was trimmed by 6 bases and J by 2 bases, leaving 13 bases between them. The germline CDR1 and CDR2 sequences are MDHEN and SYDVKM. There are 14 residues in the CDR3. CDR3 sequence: CASREWADNTEAFF. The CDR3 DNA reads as TGTGCCAGCAGAGAATGGGCAGATAACACTGAAGCTTTCTTT.

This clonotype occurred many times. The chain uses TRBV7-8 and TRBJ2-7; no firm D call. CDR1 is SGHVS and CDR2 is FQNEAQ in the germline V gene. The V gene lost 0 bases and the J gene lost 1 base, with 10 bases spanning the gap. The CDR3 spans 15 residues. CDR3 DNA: TGTGCCAGCAGCTTAGCGGGAACCTTATCCTACGAGCAGTACTTC. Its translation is CASSLAGTLSYEQYF.

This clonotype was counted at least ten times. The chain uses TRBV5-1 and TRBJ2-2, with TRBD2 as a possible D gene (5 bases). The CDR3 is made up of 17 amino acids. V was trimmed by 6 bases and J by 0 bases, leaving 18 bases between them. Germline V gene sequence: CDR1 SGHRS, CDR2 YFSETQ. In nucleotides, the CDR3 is TGCGCCAGCACCCCGGGATCCGTATTCGCGAACACCGGGGAGCTGTTTTTT. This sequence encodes CASTPGSVFANTGELFF.

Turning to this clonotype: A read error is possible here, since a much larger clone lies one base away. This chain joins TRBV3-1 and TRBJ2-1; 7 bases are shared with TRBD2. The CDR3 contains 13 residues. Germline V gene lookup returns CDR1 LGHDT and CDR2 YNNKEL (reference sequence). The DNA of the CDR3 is TGTCCCAGCAGCTCTAGCGGCAACAATGAGCAGTTCTTC. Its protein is CPSSSSGNNEQFF.

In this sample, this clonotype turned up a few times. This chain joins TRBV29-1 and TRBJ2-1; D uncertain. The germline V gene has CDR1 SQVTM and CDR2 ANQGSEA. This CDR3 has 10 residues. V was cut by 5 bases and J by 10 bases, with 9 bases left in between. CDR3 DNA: TGCAGCGTTTTCCTGAGGGAGCAGTTCTTC. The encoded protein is CSVFLREQFF.

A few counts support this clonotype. The CDR3, as DNA: TGTGCTTCTGGGACAGGGGACCCCTACGAGCAGTACTTC. Encoded protein: CASGTGDPYEQYF. The chain recombines TRBV28 with TRBJ2-7; 10 bases align to TRBD1. CDR3 size: 13 residues. CDR1 and CDR2 (germline): MDHEN, SYDVKM.